This TCR beta chain emerged from a study of a mutant IDH1 vaccine in newly diagnosed glioma. Across the whole study: Patients received vaccination from 4-6 weeks after radiotherapy alone, or with temozolomide cycles.

Only in-frame clones appear in the TCRdb table, and some are missing; sequencing was by immunoSEQ multiplex PCR. Among roughly 130,000 clones listed, just under 80% were seen once. A note on this clone: Its target is not known.

Time point denoted: week 11, during vaccination. Doses consisted of 300 ug of mutant IDH1 20-mer peptide each, paired with topical imiquimod. Every donor had a new WHO grade 3 or 4 astrocytoma that was IDH1-mutant, with loss of nuclear ATRX. The CDR3 is 15 amino acids. Germline CDR1 SGHDT, CDR2 YYEEEE. Trimming removed 0 bases from V and 2 bases from J, with 9 bases in between. Sequencing was performed on PBMCs, taken from a glioma patient whose treatment included an IDH1 peptide vaccine. This receptor was taken from a middle-aged man with glioma. The rearrangement uses TRBV5-6 and TRBJ1-3, with a possible D match to TRBD1 (6 bases). CDR3 loop: CASSLGQVPGNTIYF. In nucleotides, the CDR3 is TGTGCCAGCAGCTTGGGACAGGTGCCTGGAAACACCATATATTTT.